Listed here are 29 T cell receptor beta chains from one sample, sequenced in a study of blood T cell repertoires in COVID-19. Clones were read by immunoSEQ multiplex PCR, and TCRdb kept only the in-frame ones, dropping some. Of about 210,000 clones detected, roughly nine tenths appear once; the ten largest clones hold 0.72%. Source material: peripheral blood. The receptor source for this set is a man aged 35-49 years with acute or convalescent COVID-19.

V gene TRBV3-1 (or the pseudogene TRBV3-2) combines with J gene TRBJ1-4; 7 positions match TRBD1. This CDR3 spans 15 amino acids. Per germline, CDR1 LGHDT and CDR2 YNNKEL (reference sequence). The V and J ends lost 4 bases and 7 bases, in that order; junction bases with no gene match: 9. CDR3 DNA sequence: TGTGCCAGCAGCCGCCAGGGGGAGTGGGGTGAAAAACTGTTTTTT. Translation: CASSRQGEWGEKLFF.

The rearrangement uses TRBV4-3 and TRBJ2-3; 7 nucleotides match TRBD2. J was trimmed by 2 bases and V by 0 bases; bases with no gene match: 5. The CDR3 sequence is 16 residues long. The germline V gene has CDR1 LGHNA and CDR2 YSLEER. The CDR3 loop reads CASSQDSTSPTDTQYF. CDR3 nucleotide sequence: TGCGCCAGCAGCCAAGACTCGACTAGCCCCACAGATACGCAGTATTTT.

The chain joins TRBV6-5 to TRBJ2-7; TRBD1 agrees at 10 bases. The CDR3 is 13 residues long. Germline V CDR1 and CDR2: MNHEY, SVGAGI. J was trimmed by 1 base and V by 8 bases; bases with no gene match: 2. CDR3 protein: CASWGQGSYEQYF. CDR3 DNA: TGTGCCAGCTGGGGACAGGGGTCCTACGAGCAGTACTTC.

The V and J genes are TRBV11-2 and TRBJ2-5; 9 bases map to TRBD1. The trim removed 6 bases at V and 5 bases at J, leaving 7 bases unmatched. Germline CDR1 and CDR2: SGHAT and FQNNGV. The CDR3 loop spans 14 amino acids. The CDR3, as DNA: TGTGCCAGCAGTGCCGGGACAGGGTGGGAGACCCAGTACTTC. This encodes CASSAGTGWETQYF. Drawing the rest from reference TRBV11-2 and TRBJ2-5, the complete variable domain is EAGVAQSPRYKIIEKRQSVAFWCNPISGHATLYWYQQILGQGPKLLIQFQNNGVVDDSQLPKDRFSAERLKGVDSTLKIQPAKLEDSAVYLCASSAGTGWETQYFGPGTRLLVL.

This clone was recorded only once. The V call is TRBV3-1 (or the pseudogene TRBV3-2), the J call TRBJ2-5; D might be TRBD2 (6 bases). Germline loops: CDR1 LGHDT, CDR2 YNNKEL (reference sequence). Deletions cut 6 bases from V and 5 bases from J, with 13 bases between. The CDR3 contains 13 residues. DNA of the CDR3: TGTGCCAGCAGGAATGGGGGGTGGGAGACCCAGTACTTC. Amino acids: CASRNGGWETQYF.

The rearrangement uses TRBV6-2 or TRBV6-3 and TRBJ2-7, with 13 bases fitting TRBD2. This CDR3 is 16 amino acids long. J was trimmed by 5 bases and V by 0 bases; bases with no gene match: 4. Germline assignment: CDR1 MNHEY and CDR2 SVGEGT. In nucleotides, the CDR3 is TGTGCCAGCAGTTACTCACTAGCGGGAGGGCCCGACGAGCAGTACTTC. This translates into CASSYSLAGGPDEQYF.

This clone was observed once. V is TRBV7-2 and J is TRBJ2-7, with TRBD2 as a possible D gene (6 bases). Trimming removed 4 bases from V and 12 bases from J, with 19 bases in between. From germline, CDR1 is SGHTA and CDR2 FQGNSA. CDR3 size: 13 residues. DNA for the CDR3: TGTGCCAGCAGCTCCGAGGGCCTCGGGACTCGGTACTTC. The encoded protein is CASSSEGLGTRYF.

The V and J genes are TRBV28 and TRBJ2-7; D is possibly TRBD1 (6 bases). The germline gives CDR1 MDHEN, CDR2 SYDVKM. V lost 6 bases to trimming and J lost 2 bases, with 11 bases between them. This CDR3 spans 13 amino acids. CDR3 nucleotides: TGTGCCAGCAGGGACACAGGGCCCTACGAGCAGTACTTC. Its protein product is CASRDTGPYEQYF.

This chain's CDR3 is CASSLADTSSGANVLTF. The CDR3 nucleotides read TGTGCCAGCAGCTTAGCGGACACTTCCTCTGGGGCCAACGTCCTGACTTTC. The V call is TRBV7-9, the J call TRBJ2-6; weak D call: TRBD1 (5 bases). The CDR3 runs to 17 residues. CDR1 is SEHNR and CDR2 is FQNEAQ in the germline V gene (reference sequence). The ends were cut back, 0 bases at V and 0 bases at J, with 9 bases in the middle.

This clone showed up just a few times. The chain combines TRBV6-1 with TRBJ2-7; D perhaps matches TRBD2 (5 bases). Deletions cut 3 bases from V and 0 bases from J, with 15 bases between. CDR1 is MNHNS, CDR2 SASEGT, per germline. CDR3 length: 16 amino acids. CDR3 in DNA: TGTGCCAGCAGTGAGGAGCCCCGGGGATTCTCCTACGAGCAGTACTTC. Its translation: CASSEEPRGFSYEQYF.

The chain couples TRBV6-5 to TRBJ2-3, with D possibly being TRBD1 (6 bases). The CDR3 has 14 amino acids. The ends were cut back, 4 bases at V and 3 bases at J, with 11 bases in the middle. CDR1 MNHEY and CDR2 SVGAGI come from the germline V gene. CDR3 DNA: TGTGCCAGCAGTTCGCAGACAGGTACAGATACGCAGTATTTT. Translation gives CASSSQTGTDTQYF.

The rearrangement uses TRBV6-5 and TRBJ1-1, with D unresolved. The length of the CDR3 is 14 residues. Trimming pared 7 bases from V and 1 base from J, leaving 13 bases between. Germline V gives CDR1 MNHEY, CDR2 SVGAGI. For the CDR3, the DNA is TGTGCCAGCAACCCTTTAGACAAGAACACTGAAGCTTTCTTT. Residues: CASNPLDKNTEAFF.

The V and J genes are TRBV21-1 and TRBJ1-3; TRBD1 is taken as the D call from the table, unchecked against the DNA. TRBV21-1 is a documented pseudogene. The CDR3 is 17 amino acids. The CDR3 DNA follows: TGTGCCAGCAGCAAAGCAGCCGAAAACAGGAGTGGAAACACCATATATTTT. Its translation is CASSKAAENRSGNTIYF.

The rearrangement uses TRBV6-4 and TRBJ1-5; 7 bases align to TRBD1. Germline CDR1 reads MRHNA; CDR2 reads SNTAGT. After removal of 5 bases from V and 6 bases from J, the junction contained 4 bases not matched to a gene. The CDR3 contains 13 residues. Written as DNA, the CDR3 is TGTGCCAGCAGTCCTCACAGGGGTCAGCCCCAGCATTTT. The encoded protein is CASSPHRGQPQHF.

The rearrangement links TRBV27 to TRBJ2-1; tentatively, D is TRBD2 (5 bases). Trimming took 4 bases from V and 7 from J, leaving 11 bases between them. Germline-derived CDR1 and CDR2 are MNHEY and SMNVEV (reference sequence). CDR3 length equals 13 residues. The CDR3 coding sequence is TGTGCCAGCAGTTCCCTCACGGGGAATGAGCAGTTCTTC. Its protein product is CASSSLTGNEQFF.

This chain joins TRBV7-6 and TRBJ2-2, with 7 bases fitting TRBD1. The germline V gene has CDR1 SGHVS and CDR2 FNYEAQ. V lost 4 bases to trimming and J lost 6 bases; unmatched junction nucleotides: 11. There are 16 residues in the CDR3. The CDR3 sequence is CASSSAGGVRPGELFF. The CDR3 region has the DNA TGTGCCAGCAGCTCCGCAGGGGGAGTTAGGCCCGGGGAGCTGTTTTTT. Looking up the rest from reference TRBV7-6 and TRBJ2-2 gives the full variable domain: GAGVSQSPRYKVTKRGQDVALRCDPISGHVSLYWYRQALGQGPEFLTYFNYEAQQDKSGLPNDRFSAERPEGSISTLTIQRTEQRDSAMYRCASSSAGGVRPGELFFGEGSRLTVL.

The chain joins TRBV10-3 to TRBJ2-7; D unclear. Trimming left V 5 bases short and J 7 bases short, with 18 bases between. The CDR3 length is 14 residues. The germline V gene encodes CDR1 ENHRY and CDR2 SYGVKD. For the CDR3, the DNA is TGTGCCATCAGTATTGGCACTACTACGGAGGAGCAGTACTTC. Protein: CAISIGTTTEEQYF.

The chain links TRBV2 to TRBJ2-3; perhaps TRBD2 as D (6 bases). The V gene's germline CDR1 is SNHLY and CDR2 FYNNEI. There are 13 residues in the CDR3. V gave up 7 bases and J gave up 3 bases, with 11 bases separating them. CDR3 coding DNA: TGTGCCAGCAACCGACTAGATACAGATACGCAGTATTTT. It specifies CASNRLDTDTQYF.

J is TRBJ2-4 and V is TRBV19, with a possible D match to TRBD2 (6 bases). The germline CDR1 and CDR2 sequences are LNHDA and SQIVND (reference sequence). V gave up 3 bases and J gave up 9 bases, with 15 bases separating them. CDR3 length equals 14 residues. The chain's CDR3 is CASSIMTSGGIQYF. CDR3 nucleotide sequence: TGTGCCAGTAGTATCATGACTAGTGGGGGCATTCAGTACTTC.

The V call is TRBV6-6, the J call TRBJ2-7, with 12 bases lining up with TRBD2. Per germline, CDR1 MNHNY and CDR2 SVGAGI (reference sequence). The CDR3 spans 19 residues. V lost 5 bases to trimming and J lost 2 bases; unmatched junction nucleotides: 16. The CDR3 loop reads CASSLFGGFLAGGPYEQYF. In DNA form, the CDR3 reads TGTGCCAGCAGTCTCTTTGGGGGTTTTCTAGCGGGAGGGCCCTACGAGCAGTACTTC.

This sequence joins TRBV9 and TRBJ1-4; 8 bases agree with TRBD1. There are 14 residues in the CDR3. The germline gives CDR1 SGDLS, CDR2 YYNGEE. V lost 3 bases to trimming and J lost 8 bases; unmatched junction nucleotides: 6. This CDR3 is CASSGGTGTEKLFF. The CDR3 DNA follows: TGTGCCAGCAGCGGCGGGACAGGAACAGAAAAACTGTTTTTT.

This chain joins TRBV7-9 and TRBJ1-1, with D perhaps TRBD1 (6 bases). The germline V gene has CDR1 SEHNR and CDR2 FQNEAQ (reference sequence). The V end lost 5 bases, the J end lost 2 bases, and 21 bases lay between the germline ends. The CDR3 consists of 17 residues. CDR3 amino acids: CASSTPFGAGDNTEAFF. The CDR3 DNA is TGTGCCAGCAGCACTCCATTCGGGGCAGGGGACAACACTGAAGCTTTCTTT.

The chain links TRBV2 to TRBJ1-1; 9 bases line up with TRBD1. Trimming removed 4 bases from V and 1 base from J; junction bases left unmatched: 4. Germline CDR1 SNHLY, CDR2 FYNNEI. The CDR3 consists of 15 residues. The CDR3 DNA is TGTGCCAGCAGTGGGAAGACAGGGGGGAACACTGAAGCTTTCTTT. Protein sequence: CASSGKTGGNTEAFF.

In DNA form, the CDR3 reads TGTGCCAGCAGCTGGGGGCAGGGAAACACTGAAGCTTTCTTT. Protein product: CASSWGQGNTEAFF. This chain uses TRBV5-8 with TRBJ1-1; weak D call: TRBD1 (6 bases). V shed 3 bases and J shed 2 bases, with 11 bases lying between them. CDR3 length: 14 residues. The germline CDR1 and CDR2 sequences are SGHTS and YDEGEE.

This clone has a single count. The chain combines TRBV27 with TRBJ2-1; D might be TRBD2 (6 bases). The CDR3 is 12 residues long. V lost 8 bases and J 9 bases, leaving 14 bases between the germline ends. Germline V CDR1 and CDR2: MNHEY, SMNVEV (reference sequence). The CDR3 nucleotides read TGTGCCAGCCGGGACTTGGCGGGTGAGCAGTTCTTC. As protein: CASRDLAGEQFF.

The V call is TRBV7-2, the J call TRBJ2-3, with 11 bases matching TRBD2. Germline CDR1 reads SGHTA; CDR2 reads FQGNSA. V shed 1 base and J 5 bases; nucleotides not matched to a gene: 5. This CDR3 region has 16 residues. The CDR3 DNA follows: TGTGCCAGCAGCTTAGTAGCGGGGGGGCAAGGAGATACGCAGTATTTT. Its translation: CASSLVAGGQGDTQYF.

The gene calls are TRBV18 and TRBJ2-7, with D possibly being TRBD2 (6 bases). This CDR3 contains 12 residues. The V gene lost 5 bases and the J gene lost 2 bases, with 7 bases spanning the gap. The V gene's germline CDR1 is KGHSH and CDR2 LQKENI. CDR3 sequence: CASSGGTYEQYF. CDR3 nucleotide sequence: TGTGCCAGCTCAGGGGGGACCTACGAGCAGTACTTC.

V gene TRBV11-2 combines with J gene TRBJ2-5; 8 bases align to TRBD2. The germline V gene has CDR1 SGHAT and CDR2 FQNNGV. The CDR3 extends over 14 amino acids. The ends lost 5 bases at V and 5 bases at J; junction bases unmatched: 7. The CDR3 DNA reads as TGTGCCAGCAGCCCGGGGGGGGGATCGGAGACCCAGTACTTC. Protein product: CASSPGGGSETQYF.

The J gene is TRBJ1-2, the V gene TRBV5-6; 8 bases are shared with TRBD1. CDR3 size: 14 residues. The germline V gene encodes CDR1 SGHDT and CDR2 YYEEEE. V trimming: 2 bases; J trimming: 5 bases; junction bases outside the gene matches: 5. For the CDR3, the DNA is TGTGCCAGCAGCTTAGGACGACAGGGGTATGGCTACACCTTC. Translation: CASSLGRQGYGYTF.